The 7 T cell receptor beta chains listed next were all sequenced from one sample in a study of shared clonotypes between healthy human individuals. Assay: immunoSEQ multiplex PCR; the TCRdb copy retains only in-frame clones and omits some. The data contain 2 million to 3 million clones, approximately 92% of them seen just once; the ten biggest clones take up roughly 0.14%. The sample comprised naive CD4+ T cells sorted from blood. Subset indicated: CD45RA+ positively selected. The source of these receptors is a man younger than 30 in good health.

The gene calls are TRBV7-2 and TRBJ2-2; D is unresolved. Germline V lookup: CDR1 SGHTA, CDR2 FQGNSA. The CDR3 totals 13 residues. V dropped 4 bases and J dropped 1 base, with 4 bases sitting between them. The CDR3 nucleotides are TGTGCCAGCAGCTATCTGAACACCGGGGAGCTGTTTTTT. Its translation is CASSYLNTGELFF.

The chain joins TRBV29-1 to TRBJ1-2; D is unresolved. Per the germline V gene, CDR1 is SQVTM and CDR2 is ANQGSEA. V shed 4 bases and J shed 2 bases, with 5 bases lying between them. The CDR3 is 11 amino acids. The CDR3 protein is CSVAQNYGYTF. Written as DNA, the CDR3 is TGCAGCGTTGCCCAGAACTATGGCTACACCTTC. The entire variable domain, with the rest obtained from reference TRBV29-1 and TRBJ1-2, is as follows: SAVISQKPSRDICQRGTSLTIQCQVDSQVTMMFWYRQQPGQSLTLIATANQGSEATYESGFVIDKFPISRPNLTFSTLTVSNMSPEDSSIYLCSVAQNYGYTFGSGTRLTVV.

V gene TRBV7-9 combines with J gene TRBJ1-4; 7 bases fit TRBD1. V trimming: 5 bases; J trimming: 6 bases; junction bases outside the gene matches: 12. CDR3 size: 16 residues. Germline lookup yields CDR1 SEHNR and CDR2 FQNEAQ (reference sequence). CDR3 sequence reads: CASSHLQGGADEKLFF. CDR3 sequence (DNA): TGTGCCAGCAGCCATCTTCAGGGGGGGGCAGATGAAAAACTGTTTTTT. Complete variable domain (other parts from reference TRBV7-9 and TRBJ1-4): DTGVSQNPRHKITKRGQNVTFRCDPISEHNRLYWYRQTLGQGPEFLTYFQNEAQLEKSRLLSDRFSAERPKGSFSTLEIQRTEQGDSAMYLCASSHLQGGADEKLFFGSGTQLSVL.

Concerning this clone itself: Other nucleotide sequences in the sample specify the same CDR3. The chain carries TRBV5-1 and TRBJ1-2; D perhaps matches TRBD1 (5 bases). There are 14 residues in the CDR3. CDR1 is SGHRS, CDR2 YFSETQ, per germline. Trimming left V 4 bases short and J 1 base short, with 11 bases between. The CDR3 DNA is TGCGCCAGCAGCCCCGGGACGGTTAACTATGGCTACACCTTC. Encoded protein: CASSPGTVNYGYTF.

DNA of the CDR3: TGCGCCAGCAGTGAGGCCCGACAGGGTGGTCAGGAGACCCAGTACTTC. Translated: CASSEARQGGQETQYF. The chain combines TRBV10-1 with TRBJ2-5; the match to TRBD1 covers 7 bases. J was trimmed by 5 bases and V by 2 bases; bases with no gene match: 11. CDR1 is WNHNN, CDR2 SYGVQD, per germline (reference sequence). The CDR3 sequence is 16 residues long.

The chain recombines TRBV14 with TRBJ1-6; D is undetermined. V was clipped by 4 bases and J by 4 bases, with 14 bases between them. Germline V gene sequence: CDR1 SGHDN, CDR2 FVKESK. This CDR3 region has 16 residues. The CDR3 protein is CASSPRVAGYNSPLHF. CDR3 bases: TGTGCCAGCAGCCCAAGGGTGGCGGGGTATAATTCACCCCTCCACTTT.

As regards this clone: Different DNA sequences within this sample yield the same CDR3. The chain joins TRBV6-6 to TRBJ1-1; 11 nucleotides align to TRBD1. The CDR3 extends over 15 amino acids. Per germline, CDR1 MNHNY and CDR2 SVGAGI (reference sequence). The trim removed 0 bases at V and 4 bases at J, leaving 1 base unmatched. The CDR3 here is CASSYSGTGGTEAFF. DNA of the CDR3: TGTGCCAGCAGTTACTCAGGGACAGGGGGCACTGAAGCTTTCTTT.